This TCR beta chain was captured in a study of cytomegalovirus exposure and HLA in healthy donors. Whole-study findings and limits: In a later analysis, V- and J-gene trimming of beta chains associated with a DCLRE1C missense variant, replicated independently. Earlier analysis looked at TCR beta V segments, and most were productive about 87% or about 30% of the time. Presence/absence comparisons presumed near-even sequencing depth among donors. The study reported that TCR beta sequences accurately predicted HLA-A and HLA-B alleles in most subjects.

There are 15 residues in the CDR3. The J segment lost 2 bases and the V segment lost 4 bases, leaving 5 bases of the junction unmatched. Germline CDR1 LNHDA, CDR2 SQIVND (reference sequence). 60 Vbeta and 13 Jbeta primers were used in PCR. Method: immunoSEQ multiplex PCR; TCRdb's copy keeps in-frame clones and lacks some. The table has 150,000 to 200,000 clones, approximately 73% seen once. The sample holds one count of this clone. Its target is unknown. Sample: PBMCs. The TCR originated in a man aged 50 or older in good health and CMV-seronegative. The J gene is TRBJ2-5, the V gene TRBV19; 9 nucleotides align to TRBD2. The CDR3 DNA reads TGTGCCAGTAGTAGAGGACTAGCGCTACAAGAGACCCAGTACTTC. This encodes CASSRGLALQETQYF. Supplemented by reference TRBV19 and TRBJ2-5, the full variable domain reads DGGITQSPKYLFRKEGQNVTLSCEQNLNHDAMYWYRQDPGQGLRLIYYSQIVNDFQKGDIAEGYSVSREKKESFPLTVTSAQKNPTAFYLCASSRGLALQETQYFGPGTRLLVL.